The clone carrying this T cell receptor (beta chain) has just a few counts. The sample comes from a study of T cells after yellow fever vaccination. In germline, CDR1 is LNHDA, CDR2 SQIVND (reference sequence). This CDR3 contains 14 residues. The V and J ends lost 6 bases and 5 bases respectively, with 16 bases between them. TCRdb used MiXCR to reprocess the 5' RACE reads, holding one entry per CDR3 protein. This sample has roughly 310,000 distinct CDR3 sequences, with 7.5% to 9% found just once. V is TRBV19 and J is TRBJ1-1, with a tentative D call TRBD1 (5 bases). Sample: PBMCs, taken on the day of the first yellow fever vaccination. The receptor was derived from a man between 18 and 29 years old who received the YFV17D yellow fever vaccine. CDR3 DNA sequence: TGTGCCAGTAGCCTCACCCCAGGGAATACTGAAGCTTTCTTT. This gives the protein CASSLTPGNTEAFF.